This T cell receptor beta chain comes out of a study of PD-1 blockade in classical Hodgkin lymphoma. Clones were sequenced by immunoSEQ multiplex PCR, and TCRdb holds only the in-frame ones, with some missing. The top ten clones hold more than 20% of a sample with more than 40,000 clones, 65% to 80% of them seen once. The CDR3 is made up of 15 amino acids. Germline values: CDR1 MNHEY, CDR2 SVGAGI. V shed 1 base and J 12 bases; nucleotides not matched to a gene: 11. Every single patient, without exception, relapsed after autologous stem cell transplantation, and brentuximab vedotin exposure varied. The starting material was peripheral blood mononuclear cells (PBMCs), obtained at baseline. The clonotype originates from a human donor with classical Hodgkin lymphoma. V is TRBV6-5 and J is TRBJ1-2; 10 positions match TRBD1. Written as DNA, the CDR3 is TGTGCCAGCAGTTACTTTGGGACAGGGGTCAGAGTTAACACCTTC. Translating it yields CASSYFGTGVRVNTF.